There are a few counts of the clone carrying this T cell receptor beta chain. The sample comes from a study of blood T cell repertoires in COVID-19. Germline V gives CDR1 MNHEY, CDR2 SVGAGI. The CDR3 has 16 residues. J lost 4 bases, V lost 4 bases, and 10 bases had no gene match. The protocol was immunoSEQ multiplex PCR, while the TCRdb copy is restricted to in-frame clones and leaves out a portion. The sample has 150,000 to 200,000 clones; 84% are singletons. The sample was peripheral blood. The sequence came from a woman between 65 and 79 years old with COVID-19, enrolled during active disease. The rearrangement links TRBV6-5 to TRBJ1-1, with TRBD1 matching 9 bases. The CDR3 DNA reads TGTGCCAGCAGTTCCCCGGGACAGGGCATCGGCACTGAAGCTTTCTTT. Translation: CASSSPGQGIGTEAFF.